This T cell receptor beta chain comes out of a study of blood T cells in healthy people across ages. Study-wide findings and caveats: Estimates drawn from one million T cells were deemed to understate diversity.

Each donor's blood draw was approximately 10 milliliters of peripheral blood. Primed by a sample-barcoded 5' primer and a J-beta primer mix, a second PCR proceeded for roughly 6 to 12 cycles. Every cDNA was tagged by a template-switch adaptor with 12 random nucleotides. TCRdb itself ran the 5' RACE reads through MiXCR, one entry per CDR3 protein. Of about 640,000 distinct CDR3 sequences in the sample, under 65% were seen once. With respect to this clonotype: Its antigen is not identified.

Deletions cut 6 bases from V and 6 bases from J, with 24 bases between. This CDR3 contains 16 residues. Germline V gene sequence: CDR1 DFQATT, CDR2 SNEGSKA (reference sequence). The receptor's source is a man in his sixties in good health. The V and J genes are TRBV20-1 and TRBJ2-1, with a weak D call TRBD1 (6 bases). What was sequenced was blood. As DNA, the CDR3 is TGCAGTGCCCGGTTGGGGGCCAACCCCAGGGGCAATGAGCAGTTCTTC. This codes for CSARLGANPRGNEQFF.